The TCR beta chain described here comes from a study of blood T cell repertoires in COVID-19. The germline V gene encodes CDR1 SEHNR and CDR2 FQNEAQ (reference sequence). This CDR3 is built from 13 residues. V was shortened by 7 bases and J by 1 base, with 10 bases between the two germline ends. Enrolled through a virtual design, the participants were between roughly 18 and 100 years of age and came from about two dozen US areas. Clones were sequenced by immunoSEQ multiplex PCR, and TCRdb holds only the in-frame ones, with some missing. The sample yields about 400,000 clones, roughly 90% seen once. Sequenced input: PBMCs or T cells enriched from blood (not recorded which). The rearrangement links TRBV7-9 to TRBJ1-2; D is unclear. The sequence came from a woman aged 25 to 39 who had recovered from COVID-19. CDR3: CASTYRVNYGYTF. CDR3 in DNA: TGTGCCAGCACATATCGGGTTAACTATGGCTACACCTTC.